This T cell receptor beta chain appears in the sequencing data of a study of molecular identifiers for immune sequencing clone quantification. The CDR3 sequence is 13 residues long. Deletions cut 5 bases from V and 10 bases from J, with 15 bases between. Germline CDR1 and CDR2: MGHRA and YSYEKL. TCRdb reprocessed the PCR reads with MiXCR, giving one entry per CDR3 protein. This sample yields about 500,000 distinct CDR3 sequences, of which about 25% are seen a single time; approximately 0.76% belongs to the top ten. Comments on this clonotype: A read error is likely, as this CDR3 ends without the conserved phenylalanine or tryptophan.

The receptor was isolated from a human donor in good health. Some libraries in this study had Jurkat cell RNA spiked in. The specimen sequenced was naive CD8+ T cells from blood, with Jurkat cell RNA spiked in. The subset is: FACS-sorted CD8+CD4-CCR7+CD45RA+ naive T cells. The chain joins TRBV4-1 to TRBJ2-1, with a tentative D call TRBD1 (6 bases). The CDR3 DNA reads as TGCGCCAGCAGCGCCAGGGGATCATACGAGCAGTTCCTC. The encoded protein is CASSARGSYEQFL.